These T cell receptor beta chains were read from a single sample in a study of T cell responses to AZD1222 COVID-19 vaccine. Clones were sequenced by immunoSEQ multiplex PCR, and TCRdb holds only the in-frame ones, with some missing. The repertoire consists of roughly 55,000 clones, with 87% occurring once and the leading ten covering 3.9%. The sequences come from peripheral blood, collected on day 0 of AZD1222 vaccination. All receptors come from an adult in good health. Both conserved end residues are part of each CDR3.

v_call | cdr3_aa
TRBV11-2 | CARHSGGASNEKLFF
TRBV6-5 | CASSYRGAEAFF
TRBV20-1 | CSASTQGFNEKLFF
TRBV28 | CASTLAGGPNEQFF
TRBV2 | CASSATGYETNYGYTF
TRBV19 | CASTATGTSPLHF
TRBV5-1 | CASSLGPRTGSETQYF
TRBV19 | CASSRTGLSFEQYF
TRBV19 | CASSAILSSYNEQFF
TRBV6-5 | CASRRGGGNQPQHF
TRBV10-1 | CASSGGLAYEQYF
TRBV7-9 | CASSLRSPNTEAFF
TRBV28 | CASSFHTVGSPLHF
TRBV18 | CASSPRPWEETQYF
TRBV4-1 | CASSQPALAGQETQYF
TRBV7-9 | CASSPGSGGDQIQDTQYF
TRBV27 | CASSLSGGGTEAFF
TRBV6-5 | CAGGSFNTGELFF
TRBV19 | CASSDLAGGLGNEQFF
TRBV4-2 | CASSQEAGPGGTQYF
TRBV7-9 | CASSTSGTGSRNEQFF
TRBV18 | CASSRGDPYGYTF
TRBV10-3 | CAISESPTAGYGYTF
TRBV19 | CASSIGRSSGELFF
TRBV13 | CASSSRDPSHEQYF
TRBV12-3/TRBV12-4 | CASSLGQDYEQYF
TRBV5-1 | CASSLSGAPAFF
TRBV11-3 | CASSFTGGPDTQYF
TRBV5-1 | CASKVGQSNTEAFF
TRBV13 | CASSWRPDSGNTIYF
TRBV27 | CASSPAGDWGNEQFF
TRBV9 | CASSLKGTGTYEQYF
TRBV19 | CASEGTGKIYSNQPQHF
TRBV5-1 | CASSPRGSGANVLTF
TRBV12-3/TRBV12-4 | CASSPGGAHGYTF
TRBV6-5 | CASSYGAGPNEQFF
TRBV12-3/TRBV12-4 | CASSLSRYTEAFF
TRBV4-3 | CASSQDSGGGYEQYF
TRBV28 | CASSPSGEADTQYF
TRBV6-2/TRBV6-3 | CASSSWDRGWFF
TRBV6-1 | CASSELTTEAFF
TRBV6-5 | CASSSDRRDNSPLHF
TRBV6-2/TRBV6-3 | CASSEAGPGTDTQYF
TRBV4-2 | CASSQQMNTEAFF